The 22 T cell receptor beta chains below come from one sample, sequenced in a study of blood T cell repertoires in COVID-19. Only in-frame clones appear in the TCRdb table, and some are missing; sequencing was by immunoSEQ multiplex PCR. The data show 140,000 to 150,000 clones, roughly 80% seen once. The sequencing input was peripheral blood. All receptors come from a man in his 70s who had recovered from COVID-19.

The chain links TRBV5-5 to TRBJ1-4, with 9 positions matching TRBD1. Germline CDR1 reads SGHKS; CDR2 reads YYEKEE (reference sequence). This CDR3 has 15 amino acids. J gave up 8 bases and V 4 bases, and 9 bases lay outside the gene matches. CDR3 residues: CASSVQDRGWEKLFF. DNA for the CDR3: TGTGCCAGCAGCGTTCAGGACAGGGGATGGGAAAAACTGTTTTTT.

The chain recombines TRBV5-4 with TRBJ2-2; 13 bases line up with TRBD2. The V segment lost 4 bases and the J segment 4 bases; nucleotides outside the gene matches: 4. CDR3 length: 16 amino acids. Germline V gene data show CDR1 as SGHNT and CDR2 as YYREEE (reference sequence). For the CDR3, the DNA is TGTGCCAGCAGCCCTCGACTAGCGGGAGGCACCGGGGAGCTGTTTTTT. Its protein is CASSPRLAGGTGELFF.

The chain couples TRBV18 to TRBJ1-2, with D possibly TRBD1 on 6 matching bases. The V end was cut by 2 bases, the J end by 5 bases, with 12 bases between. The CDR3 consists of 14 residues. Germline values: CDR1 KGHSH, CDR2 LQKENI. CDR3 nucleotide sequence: TGTGCCAGCTCACCAAGTCGGGACACGTATGGCTACACCTTC. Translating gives CASSPSRDTYGYTF.

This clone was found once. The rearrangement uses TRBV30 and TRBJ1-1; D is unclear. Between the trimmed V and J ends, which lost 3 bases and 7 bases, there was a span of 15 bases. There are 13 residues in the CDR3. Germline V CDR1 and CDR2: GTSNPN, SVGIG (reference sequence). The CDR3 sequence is CAWRIEEPGEAFF. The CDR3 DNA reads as TGTGCCTGGAGAATCGAGGAACCTGGTGAAGCTTTCTTT.

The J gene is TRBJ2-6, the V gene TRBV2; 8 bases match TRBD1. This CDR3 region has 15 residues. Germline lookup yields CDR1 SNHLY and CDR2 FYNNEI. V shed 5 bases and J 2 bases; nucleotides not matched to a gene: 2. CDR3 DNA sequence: TGTGCCAGCAGTAAGACAGGGGCTGGGGCCAACGTCCTGACTTTC. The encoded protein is CASSKTGAGANVLTF.

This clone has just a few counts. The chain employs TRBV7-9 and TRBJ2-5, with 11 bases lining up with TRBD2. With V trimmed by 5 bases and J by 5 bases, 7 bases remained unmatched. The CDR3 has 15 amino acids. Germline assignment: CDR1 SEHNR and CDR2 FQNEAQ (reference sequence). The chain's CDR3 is CASSALAGGVETQYF. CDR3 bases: TGTGCCAGCAGCGCTCTAGCGGGAGGAGTCGAGACCCAGTACTTC.

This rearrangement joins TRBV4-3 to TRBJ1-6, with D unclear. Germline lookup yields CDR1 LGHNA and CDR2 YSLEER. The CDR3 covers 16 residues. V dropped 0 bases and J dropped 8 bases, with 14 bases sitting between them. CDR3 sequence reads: CASSQDLAGSDSPLHF. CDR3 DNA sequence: TGCGCCAGCAGCCAAGATTTAGCCGGATCGGATTCACCCCTCCACTTT.

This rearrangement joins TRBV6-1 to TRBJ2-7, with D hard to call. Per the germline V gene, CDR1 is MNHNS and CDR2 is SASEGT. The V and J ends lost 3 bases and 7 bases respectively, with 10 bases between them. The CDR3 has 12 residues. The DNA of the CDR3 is TGTGCCAGCAGTGACCATGGCGGAGAGCAGTACTTC. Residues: CASSDHGGEQYF.

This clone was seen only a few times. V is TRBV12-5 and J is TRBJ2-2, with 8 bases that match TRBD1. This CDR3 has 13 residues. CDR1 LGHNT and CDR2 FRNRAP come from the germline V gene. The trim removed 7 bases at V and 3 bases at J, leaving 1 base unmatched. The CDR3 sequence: CASVTGDTGELFF. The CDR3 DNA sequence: TGTGCTAGTGTGACAGGGGACACCGGGGAGCTGTTTTTT.

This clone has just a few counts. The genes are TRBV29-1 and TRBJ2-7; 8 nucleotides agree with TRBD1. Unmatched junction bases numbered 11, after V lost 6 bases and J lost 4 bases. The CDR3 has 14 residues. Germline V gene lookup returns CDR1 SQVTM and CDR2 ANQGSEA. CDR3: CSVATGGSLYEQYF. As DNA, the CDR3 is TGCAGCGTGGCTACAGGGGGATCTCTATACGAGCAGTACTTC.

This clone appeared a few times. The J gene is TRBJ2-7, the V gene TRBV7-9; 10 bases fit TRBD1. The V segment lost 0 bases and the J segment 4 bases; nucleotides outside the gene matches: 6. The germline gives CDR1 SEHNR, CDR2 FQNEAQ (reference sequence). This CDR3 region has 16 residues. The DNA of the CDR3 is TGTGCCAGCAGCTTAGCTGGGCGACAGGGGGCTTACGAGCAGTACTTC. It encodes CASSLAGRQGAYEQYF.

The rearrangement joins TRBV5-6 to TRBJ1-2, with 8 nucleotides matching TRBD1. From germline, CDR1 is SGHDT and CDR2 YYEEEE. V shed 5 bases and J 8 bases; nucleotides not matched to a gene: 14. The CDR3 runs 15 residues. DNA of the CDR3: TGTGCCAGCAGATGGACAGGGACAAGTGGTTACGGCTACACCTTC. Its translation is CASRWTGTSGYGYTF. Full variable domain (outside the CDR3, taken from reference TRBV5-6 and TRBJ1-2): DAGVTQSPTHLIKTRGQQVTLRCSPKSGHDTVSWYQQALGQGPQFIFQYYEEEERQRGNFPDRFSGHQFPNYSSELNVNALLLGDSALYLCASRWTGTSGYGYTFGSGTRLTVV.

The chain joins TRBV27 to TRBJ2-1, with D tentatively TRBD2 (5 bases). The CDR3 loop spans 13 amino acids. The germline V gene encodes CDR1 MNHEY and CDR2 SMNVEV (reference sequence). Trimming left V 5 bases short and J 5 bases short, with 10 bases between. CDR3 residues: CASSTDSDNEQFF. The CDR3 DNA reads TGTGCCAGCAGTACGGACTCTGACAATGAGCAGTTCTTC.

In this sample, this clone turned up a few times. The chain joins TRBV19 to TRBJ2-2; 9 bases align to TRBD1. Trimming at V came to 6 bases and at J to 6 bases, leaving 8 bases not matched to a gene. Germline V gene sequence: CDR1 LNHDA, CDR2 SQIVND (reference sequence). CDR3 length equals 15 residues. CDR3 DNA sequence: TGTGCCAGTAGATCGACAGGGGGTATCCCCGGGGAGCTGTTTTTT. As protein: CASRSTGGIPGELFF.

The CDR3 is CASSLRTGRGETQYF. The CDR3 DNA is TGTGCCAGCAGCTTAAGGACAGGGCGTGGCGAGACCCAGTACTTC. The chain carries TRBV7-8 and TRBJ2-5; 8 positions match TRBD1. Trimming took 2 bases from V and 5 from J; bases not matched to a gene: 7. This CDR3 is built from 15 residues. The germline gives CDR1 SGHVS, CDR2 FQNEAQ.

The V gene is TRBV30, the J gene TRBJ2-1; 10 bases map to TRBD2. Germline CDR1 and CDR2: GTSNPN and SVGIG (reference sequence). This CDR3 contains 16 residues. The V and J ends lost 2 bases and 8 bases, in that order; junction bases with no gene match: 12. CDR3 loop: CAWSPWSSGRSDEQFF. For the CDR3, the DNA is TGTGCCTGGAGTCCCTGGTCTAGCGGGAGATCTGATGAGCAGTTCTTC.

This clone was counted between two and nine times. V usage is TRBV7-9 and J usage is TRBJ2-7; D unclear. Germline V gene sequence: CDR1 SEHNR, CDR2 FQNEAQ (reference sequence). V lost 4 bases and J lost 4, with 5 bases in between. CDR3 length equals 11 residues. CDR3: CASSSNYEQYF. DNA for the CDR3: TGTGCCAGCAGCTCTAATTACGAGCAGTACTTC.

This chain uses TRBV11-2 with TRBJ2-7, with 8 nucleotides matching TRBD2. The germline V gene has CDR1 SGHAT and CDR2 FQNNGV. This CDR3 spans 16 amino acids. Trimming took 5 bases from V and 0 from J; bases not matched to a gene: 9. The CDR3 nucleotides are TGTGCCAGCAGCCGTCGAGCGGGAGCTCCCTCCTACGAGCAGTACTTC. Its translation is CASSRRAGAPSYEQYF.

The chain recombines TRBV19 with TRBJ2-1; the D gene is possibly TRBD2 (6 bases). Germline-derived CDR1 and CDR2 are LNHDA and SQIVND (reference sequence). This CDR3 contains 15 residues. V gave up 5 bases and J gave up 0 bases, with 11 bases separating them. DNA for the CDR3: TGTGCCAGTAGTGTCTCAGCGGGCTCCTACAATGAGCAGTTCTTC. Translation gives CASSVSAGSYNEQFF. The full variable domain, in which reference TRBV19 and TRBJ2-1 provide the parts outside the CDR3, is DGGITQSPKYLFRKEGQNVTLSCEQNLNHDAMYWYRQDPGQGLRLIYYSQIVNDFQKGDIAEGYSVSREKKESFPLTVTSAQKNPTAFYLCASSVSAGSYNEQFFGPGTRLTVL.

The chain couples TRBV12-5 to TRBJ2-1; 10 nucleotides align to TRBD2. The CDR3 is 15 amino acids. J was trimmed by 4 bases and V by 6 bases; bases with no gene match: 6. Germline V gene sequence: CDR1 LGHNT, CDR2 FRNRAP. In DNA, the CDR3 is TGTGCTAGTGGCTACGGGACTAGCGCGTACAATGAGCAGTTCTTC. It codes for CASGYGTSAYNEQFF.

In DNA, the CDR3 is TGTGCCAGCAGTTTGCAGGAATCCTACGAGCAGTACTTC. Translation gives CASSLQESYEQYF. The chain couples TRBV12-3 or TRBV12-4 to TRBJ2-7; D gene unclear. This CDR3 has 13 amino acids. V was trimmed by 3 bases and J by 1 base, leaving 7 bases between them.

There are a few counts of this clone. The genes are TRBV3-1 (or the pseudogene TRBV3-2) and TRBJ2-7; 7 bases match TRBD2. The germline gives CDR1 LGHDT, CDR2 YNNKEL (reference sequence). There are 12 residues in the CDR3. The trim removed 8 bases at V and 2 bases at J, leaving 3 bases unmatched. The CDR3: CASGRVPYEQYF. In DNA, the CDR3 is TGTGCCAGCGGGAGGGTCCCCTACGAGCAGTACTTC.